The clone carrying this T cell receptor beta chain was seen a handful of times. The data were taken from a study of blood T cells in healthy people across ages. Across the study: Template switching recovered approximately one barcoded beta molecule for every two T cells.

V lost 4 bases, J lost 7 bases, and 9 bases stayed unmatched. The CDR3 loop spans 15 amino acids. Germline assignment: CDR1 SGDLS and CDR2 YYNGEE. Sample-barcoded 5' priming and a J-beta primer mix drove a second PCR of about 6 to 11 cycles. TCRdb ran MiXCR on the 5' RACE reads and lists one entry per CDR3 protein. In the table there are over a million distinct CDR3 sequences, under 45% of which are singletons. The V and J genes are TRBV9 and TRBJ2-1; 9 bases line up with TRBD2. The receptor comes from a woman in her sixties in good health. The specimen was blood. CDR3 DNA sequence: TGTGCCAGCAGCCCAATAGCGGGAGTTGTAAATGAGCAGTTCTTC. It encodes CASSPIAGVVNEQFF.